The clone carrying this TCR beta chain was found a few times. Its target is unknown. The sample is drawn from a study of cytomegalovirus exposure and HLA in healthy donors. The overall study: Of all 400 or so donors who were genotyped, about 80% belonged to the Caucasian-associated ancestry cluster.

Trimming took 8 bases from V and 5 from J, leaving 21 bases between them. CDR3 length: 14 amino acids. Germline CDR1 SQVTM, CDR2 ANQGSEA. Study-level findings and limits: For most subjects, TCR beta sequences were reported to predict HLA-A and HLA-B alleles with accuracy. Across all donors, roughly uniform sequencing depth was an assumption of the presence/absence analyses. Analyzed later, most CMV-associated TCR beta chains appeared HLA-restricted.

In the PCR, 60 Vbeta and 13 Jbeta primers were used. TCRdb's copy holds only in-frame clones and misses some; the assay was immunoSEQ multiplex PCR. The sample consists of roughly 190,000 clones, around 62% of them appearing once. The receptor was isolated from a man aged 40-50 years in good health and CMV-seronegative. The gene calls are TRBV29-1 and TRBJ2-5; D is uncertain. Source material: PBMCs. This chain's CDR3 is CSLGPPGYGETQYF. The CDR3 DNA is TGCAGCCTTGGACCACCCGGGTATGGGGAGACCCAGTACTTC.